This T cell receptor beta chain was obtained from a study of T cell responses to AZD1222 COVID-19 vaccine. Whole-study results and caveats: There were mostly white British donors and more females than males, and clonal diversity was possibly underestimated.

Comment on this clone: Antigen unknown.

This CDR3 spans 16 amino acids. CDR1 and CDR2 (germline): LNHDA, SQIVND (reference sequence). Germline trimming cut 6 bases from V and 9 bases from J; bases unmatched to any gene: 17. The protocol was immunoSEQ multiplex PCR, while the TCRdb copy is restricted to in-frame clones and leaves out a portion. In the table there are about 120,000 clones, over 80% of which are singletons. V and J are TRBV19 and TRBJ1-5; 7 bases fit TRBD1. Sequences were derived from peripheral blood, sampled on day 0 of AZD1222 vaccination. The clonotype was recovered from an adult in good health. In DNA, the CDR3 is TGTGCCAGTAGCTCTAACCGGGACAGTGTCTTATTGCCCCAGCATTTT. Encoded protein: CASSSNRDSVLLPQHF.